The 20 T cell receptor beta chains below were found in one sample sequenced in a study of shared clonotypes between healthy human individuals. Sequencing was performed with immunoSEQ multiplex PCR; in TCRdb, only in-frame clones are kept and a portion is missing. Of fewer than 550,000 clones listed, about 75% are singletons. Sequenced sample: PBMCs. The receptor set was obtained from a woman aged 35 to 49 in good health. Some clones in this sample may be carry-over from other donors' samples.

V is TRBV28 and J is TRBJ2-5, with D tentatively TRBD2 (5 bases). Judging by the DNA end, TRBJ2-7 fits better; the J call may be wrong. CDR3 length equals 14 residues. CDR1 is MDHEN and CDR2 is SYDVKM in the germline V gene. For the CDR3, the DNA is TGTGCCAGCAGTTTACAGACTACCCTGTACGAGCAGTACTTC. Translating it yields CASSLQTTLYEQYF.

The chain is built from TRBV5-1 and TRBJ1-1; 8 bases fit TRBD1. The CDR3 is made up of 14 amino acids. The germline CDR1 and CDR2 sequences are SGHRS and YFSETQ. The J segment lost 0 bases and the V segment lost 4 bases, leaving 2 bases of the junction unmatched. CDR3 region: CASSRTGMNTEAFF. CDR3 coding DNA: TGCGCCAGCAGCCGGACAGGGATGAACACTGAAGCTTTCTTT.

V is TRBV6-5 and J is TRBJ1-1; D call uncertain. Trimming removed 0 bases from V and 0 bases from J, with 11 bases in between. Looked up from germline, CDR1 is MNHEY and CDR2 is SVGAGI. This CDR3 region has 16 residues. CDR3 in amino acids: CASSYSMAHLNTEAFF. The CDR3 coding sequence is TGTGCCAGCAGTTACTCGATGGCACACCTGAACACTGAAGCTTTCTTT.

The chain carries TRBV5-1 and TRBJ2-7, with TRBD1 matching 8 bases. Germline V gene data show CDR1 as SGHRS and CDR2 as YFSETQ. The CDR3 is 15 amino acids. J was trimmed by 4 bases and V by 1 base; bases with no gene match: 7. The CDR3 loop reads CASSLFPGGSYEQYF. The CDR3 bases are TGCGCCAGCAGCTTGTTTCCAGGGGGCTCTTACGAGCAGTACTTC. Looking up the rest from reference TRBV5-1 and TRBJ2-7 gives the full variable domain: KAGVTQTPRYLIKTRGQQVTLSCSPISGHRSVSWYQQTPGQGLQFLFEYFSETQRNKGNFPGRFSGRQFSNSRSEMNVSTLELGDSALYLCASSLFPGGSYEQYFGPGTRLTVT.

The V call is TRBV11-3, the J call TRBJ2-1; D is unclear. Trimming stripped 5 bases from V and 0 bases from J, with 5 bases between. Germline V gives CDR1 SGHNT, CDR2 YENEEA. The CDR3 is 13 residues long. CDR3 coding DNA: TGTGCCAGCAGCGCTGACTCCTACAATGAGCAGTTCTTC. This encodes CASSADSYNEQFF. Drawing the rest from reference TRBV11-3 and TRBJ2-1, the complete variable domain is EAGVVQSPRYKIIEKKQPVAFWCNPISGHNTLYWYLQNLGQGPELLIRYENEEAVDDSQLPKDRFSAERLKGVDSTLKIQPAELGDSAVYLCASSADSYNEQFFGPGTRLTVL.

The chain links TRBV7-3 to TRBJ1-1; D unclear. Per germline, CDR1 SGHTA and CDR2 FQGTGA. Between the trimmed V and J ends, which lost 1 base and 1 base, there was a span of 10 bases. CDR3 length equals 15 residues. CDR3 amino acids: CASSLMRARNTEAFF. CDR3 bases: TGTGCCAGCAGCTTAATGAGGGCTCGGAACACTGAAGCTTTCTTT.

This sequence joins TRBV6-1 and TRBJ2-7, with TRBD2 matching 10 bases. Looked up from germline, CDR1 is MNHNS and CDR2 is SASEGT. This CDR3 is 14 amino acids long. J lost 1 base, V lost 5 bases, and 2 bases had no gene match. This chain's CDR3 is CASSLSGGSYEQYF. CDR3 DNA sequence: TGTGCCAGCAGTCTTAGCGGGGGGTCCTACGAGCAGTACTTC.

This sequence joins TRBV5-5 and TRBJ2-3, with 8 bases fitting TRBD1. Germline values: CDR1 SGHKS, CDR2 YYEKEE (reference sequence). This CDR3 is built from 16 residues. With V trimmed by 0 bases and J by 2 bases, 5 bases remained unmatched. CDR3 nucleotide sequence: TGTGCCAGCAGCTTGGTAACGACAGGGGCCACAGATACGCAGTATTTT. Translating it yields CASSLVTTGATDTQYF.

This sequence joins TRBV28 and TRBJ1-4, with 7 bases lining up with TRBD1. The CDR3 is 16 amino acids. The germline V gene has CDR1 MDHEN and CDR2 SYDVKM. With V trimmed by 5 bases and J by 5 bases, 11 bases remained unmatched. CDR3: CASSPGTAWANEKLFF. The CDR3 DNA reads as TGTGCCAGCAGTCCCGGGACAGCCTGGGCGAATGAAAAACTGTTTTTT. Combining the CDR3 with reference TRBV28 and TRBJ1-4 gives the whole variable domain DVKVTQSSRYLVKRTGEKVFLECVQDMDHENMFWYRQDPGLGLRLIYFSYDVKMKEKGDIPEGYSVSREKKERFSLILESASTNQTSMYLCASSPGTAWANEKLFFGSGTQLSVL.

V and J are TRBV2 and TRBJ2-3; TRBD2 matches 8 bases. V shed 3 bases and J 6 bases; nucleotides not matched to a gene: 11. This CDR3 contains 16 residues. Germline V gene sequence: CDR1 SNHLY, CDR2 FYNNEI. Here the CDR3 reads CASSDGRAGVADTQYF. CDR3 nucleotide sequence: TGTGCCAGCAGTGACGGTCGAGCGGGAGTTGCTGATACGCAGTATTTT.

The rearrangement uses TRBV11-2 and TRBJ2-3; either TRBD1 or TRBD2 may supply D (5 bases each). V shed 1 base and J shed 0 bases, with 20 bases lying between them. Per the germline V gene, CDR1 is SGHAT and CDR2 is FQNNGV. This CDR3 has 19 amino acids. CDR3 sequence reads: CASSLGGKVGSASTDTQYF. The CDR3, as DNA: TGTGCCAGCAGCTTAGGGGGGAAGGTGGGCTCCGCTAGCACAGATACGCAGTATTTT.

V gene TRBV21-1 combines with J gene TRBJ2-7; the table's TRBD2 call for D was not verified on the DNA. TRBV21-1 is annotated as a pseudogene. The CDR3 is 16 amino acids. The CDR3, as DNA: TGTGCCAGCAGCAAAGGGGCCCGGAGCGGGAGGTACGAGCAGTACTTC. Its protein is CASSKGARSGRYEQYF.

The chain carries TRBV5-4 and TRBJ1-2; no clear D. The CDR3 contains 13 residues. V lost 0 bases and J 5 bases, leaving 8 bases between the germline ends. Per the germline V gene, CDR1 is SGHNT and CDR2 is YYREEE (reference sequence). CDR3 sequence: CASSLGAEYGYTF. The CDR3 coding sequence is TGTGCCAGCAGCTTGGGTGCGGAGTATGGCTACACCTTC.

The rearrangement joins TRBV11-2 to TRBJ2-7, with unresolved D. The V gene lost 5 bases and the J gene lost 6 bases, with 14 bases spanning the gap. This CDR3 is built from 13 residues. Germline lookup yields CDR1 SGHAT and CDR2 FQNNGV. The DNA for the CDR3 is TGTGCCAGCAGCCAAACAAGGGTAGGCGAGCAGTACTTC. Amino acids: CASSQTRVGEQYF. Based on the CDR3 plus reference TRBV11-2 and TRBJ2-7, the full variable domain is EAGVAQSPRYKIIEKRQSVAFWCNPISGHATLYWYQQILGQGPKLLIQFQNNGVVDDSQLPKDRFSAERLKGVDSTLKIQPAKLEDSAVYLCASSQTRVGEQYFGPGTRLTVT.

This clone was counted only a few times. J is TRBJ2-1 and V is TRBV29-1, with TRBD2 identical over 12 bases. The germline V gene has CDR1 SQVTM and CDR2 ANQGSEA. The V gene end was trimmed by 3 bases and the J gene end by 6 bases; junction bases not matched to a gene: 6. The CDR3 totals 15 residues. CDR3 amino acids: CSVEPTSGSTNEQFF. The CDR3 DNA reads as TGCAGCGTTGAGCCGACTAGCGGGAGCACCAATGAGCAGTTCTTC.

V gene TRBV4-2 combines with J gene TRBJ2-7; 10 bases map to TRBD2. V lost 0 bases to trimming and J lost 5 bases; unmatched junction nucleotides: 7. CDR1 and CDR2 (germline): LGHNA, YNFKEQ. CDR3 length: 16 residues. The CDR3 here is CASSQDTLAGDNEQYF. CDR3 bases: TGTGCCAGCAGCCAAGATACGCTAGCGGGAGATAACGAGCAGTACTTC.

On this clone itself: Other DNA sequences from this sample encode an identical CDR3 as well. The rearrangement uses TRBV27 and TRBJ1-5, with D tentatively TRBD1 (5 bases). Germline CDR1 MNHEY, CDR2 SMNVEV (reference sequence). V was cut by 3 bases and J by 1 base, with 7 bases left in between. The CDR3 is made up of 14 amino acids. The CDR3 protein is CASSLGRSNQPQHF. Here the CDR3 DNA reads TGTGCCAGCAGTTTGGGGCGGAGCAATCAGCCCCAGCATTTT.

The V call is TRBV7-9, the J call TRBJ2-2, with D possibly matching TRBD2 (5 bases). Trimming stripped 6 bases from V and 6 bases from J, with 20 bases between. Per germline, CDR1 SEHNR and CDR2 FQNEAQ (reference sequence). This CDR3 is 16 amino acids long. The CDR3 DNA is TGTGCCAGCAGTTCCACCCCACCCCAGCGGCCCGGGGAGCTGTTTTTT. Its translation is CASSSTPPQRPGELFF.

As regards this clone: Likely a read error: the CDR3 ends without its conserved phenylalanine or tryptophan. No DNA is shown, since the ends of the CDR3 on it are uncertain; the CDR3 is the one TCRdb lists. The rearrangement joins TRBV6-1 to TRBJ2-7. The germline V gene has CDR1 MNHNS and CDR2 SASEGT. The CDR3 is 12 residues long, ends included. This chain's CDR3 is CASASPDSSPVL.

The rearrangement joins TRBV19 to TRBJ1-1; 12 nucleotides agree with TRBD1. The V gene end was trimmed by 5 bases and the J gene end by 5 bases; junction bases not matched to a gene: 3. The CDR3 consists of 14 residues. Germline V gives CDR1 LNHDA, CDR2 SQIVND (reference sequence). CDR3 nucleotide sequence: TGTGCCAGTAGTTTGGGACAGGGGGCTACTGAAGCTTTCTTT. It yields the protein CASSLGQGATEAFF. Full variable domain (outside the CDR3, taken from reference TRBV19 and TRBJ1-1): DGGITQSPKYLFRKEGQNVTLSCEQNLNHDAMYWYRQDPGQGLRLIYYSQIVNDFQKGDIAEGYSVSREKKESFPLTVTSAQKNPTAFYLCASSLGQGATEAFFGQGTRLTVV.